A single sample is the source of the 10 T cell receptor beta chains below, sequenced in a study of CD8+ T cells in alopecia areata. After isolation, RNA underwent reverse transcription to generate cDNA as the sequencing template. The method was immunoSEQ multiplex PCR; TCRdb's version includes in-frame clones alone and lacks a portion of them. The data hold over 90,000 clones, with roughly half observed a single time. Sequenced material: CD4+ T cells sorted from blood. These receptors all come from a human donor in good health.

V usage is TRBV30 and J usage is TRBJ1-6, with TRBD1 as a possible D gene (5 bases). Deletions cut 0 bases from V and 4 bases from J, with 7 bases between. Germline V gene lookup returns CDR1 GTSNPN and CDR2 SVGIG (reference sequence). The CDR3 consists of 14 residues. CDR3 nucleotide sequence: TGTGCCTGGAGTGTGGGACTTTATAATTCACCCCTCCACTTT. Translated, it gives CAWSVGLYNSPLHF. Using reference TRBV30 and TRBJ1-6 for the parts outside the CDR3, the full variable domain is SQTIHQWPATLVQPVGSPLSLECTVEGTSNPNLYWYRQAAGRGLQLLFYSVGIGQISSEVPQNLSASRPQDRQFILSSKKLLLSDSGFYLCAWSVGLYNSPLHFGNGTRLTVT.

Concerning this clone: Distinct nucleotide sequences in the sample also encode this CDR3. The chain links TRBV5-1 to TRBJ2-7, with 10 bases aligning to TRBD2. After removal of 0 bases from V and 2 bases from J, the junction contained 2 bases not matched to a gene. Germline values: CDR1 SGHRS, CDR2 YFSETQ. There are 15 residues in the CDR3. In DNA form, the CDR3 reads TGCGCCAGCAGCTTGGGAAGCGGGGGGGCCTACGAGCAGTACTTC. It specifies CASSLGSGGAYEQYF. The complete variable domain, with remaining parts taken from reference TRBV5-1 and TRBJ2-7, reads KAGVTQTPRYLIKTRGQQVTLSCSPISGHRSVSWYQQTPGQGLQFLFEYFSETQRNKGNFPGRFSGRQFSNSRSEMNVSTLELGDSALYLCASSLGSGGAYEQYFGPGTRLTVT.

This clone was counted once. This chain connects TRBV25-1 to TRBJ2-7; TRBD2 aligns across 7 bases. This CDR3 spans 12 amino acids. The junction had 2 bases not matched to a gene; V was cut back by 4 bases and J by 5 bases. CDR1 and CDR2 from the germline V gene are MGHDK and SYGVNS. The CDR3, as DNA: TGTGCCAGCAGTGGGGGGGGTAACGAGCAGTACTTC. It encodes CASSGGGNEQYF.

This chain uses TRBV6-1 with TRBJ2-1; TRBD2 aligns across 8 bases. The germline V gene has CDR1 MNHNS and CDR2 SASEGT. This CDR3 comprises 14 residues. V shed 9 bases and J 0 bases; nucleotides not matched to a gene: 4. CDR3 nucleotides: TGTGCCAGTTGCCGGGGGGGCTCCTACAATGAGCAGTTCTTC. Protein product: CASCRGGSYNEQFF.

This clone appeared a few times. V gene TRBV29-1 combines with J gene TRBJ2-2, with D hard to call. The germline V gene has CDR1 SQVTM and CDR2 ANQGSEA. V was pared by 3 bases and J by 4 bases, with 6 bases between. The CDR3 runs 12 residues. The CDR3 sequence is CSVEGGTGELFF. The CDR3 DNA is TGCAGCGTTGAGGGTGGCACCGGGGAGCTGTTTTTT.

The J gene is TRBJ2-2, the V gene TRBV29-1; 13 positions agree with TRBD2. The germline gives CDR1 SQVTM, CDR2 ANQGSEA. The CDR3 totals 15 residues. V trimming: 2 bases; J trimming: 6 bases; junction bases outside the gene matches: 3. The CDR3 coding sequence is TGCAGCGTTGAACGACTAGCGGGGGGTTCCGGGGAGCTGTTTTTT. This encodes CSVERLAGGSGELFF.

The V call is TRBV2, the J call TRBJ2-3, with D unresolved. CDR1 and CDR2 (germline): SNHLY, FYNNEI. The CDR3 consists of 18 residues. V was pared by 0 bases and J by 1 base, with 17 bases between. CDR3 nucleotides: TGTGCCAGCAGTGAAGCGCTTCGAGGCACAGTGGGCACAGATACGCAGTATTTT. Its translation is CASSEALRGTVGTDTQYF.

This chain uses TRBV2 with TRBJ2-2; D may be TRBD1 or TRBD2 (5 bases each). CDR3 length equals 14 residues. Germline values: CDR1 SNHLY, CDR2 FYNNEI. Trimming took off 1 base at V and 6 bases at J, with 9 bases between the two ends. This CDR3 reads CASSEVGGPGELFF. The CDR3 DNA reads TGTGCCAGCAGTGAAGTTGGGGGACCCGGGGAGCTGTTTTTT. The whole variable domain, filled in from reference TRBV2 and TRBJ2-2, reads EPEVTQTPSHQVTQMGQEVILRCVPISNHLYFYWYRQILGQKVEFLVSFYNNEISEKSEIFDDQFSVERPDGSNFTLKIRSTKLEDSAMYFCASSEVGGPGELFFGEGSRLTVL.

This chain links TRBV30 with TRBJ1-2; D not resolved. V was cut by 4 bases and J by 5 bases, with 17 bases left in between. Germline loops: CDR1 GTSNPN, CDR2 SVGIG (reference sequence). The CDR3 consists of 14 residues. CDR3 loop: CAWIFATAEYGYTF. The CDR3 DNA reads as TGTGCCTGGATATTTGCGACCGCGGAGTATGGCTACACCTTC.

J is TRBJ2-3 and V is TRBV5-1, with 10 bases aligning to TRBD2. Germline V gene lookup returns CDR1 SGHRS and CDR2 YFSETQ. The CDR3 runs 16 residues. Trimming removed 0 bases from V and 3 bases from J; junction bases left unmatched: 4. CDR3 in DNA: TGCGCCAGCAGCTTGGATAGCGGGGGGACTACAGATACGCAGTATTTT. It yields the protein CASSLDSGGTTDTQYF. The full variable domain, its missing parts supplied by reference TRBV5-1 and TRBJ2-3, is KAGVTQTPRYLIKTRGQQVTLSCSPISGHRSVSWYQQTPGQGLQFLFEYFSETQRNKGNFPGRFSGRQFSNSRSEMNVSTLELGDSALYLCASSLDSGGTTDTQYFGPGTRLTVL.